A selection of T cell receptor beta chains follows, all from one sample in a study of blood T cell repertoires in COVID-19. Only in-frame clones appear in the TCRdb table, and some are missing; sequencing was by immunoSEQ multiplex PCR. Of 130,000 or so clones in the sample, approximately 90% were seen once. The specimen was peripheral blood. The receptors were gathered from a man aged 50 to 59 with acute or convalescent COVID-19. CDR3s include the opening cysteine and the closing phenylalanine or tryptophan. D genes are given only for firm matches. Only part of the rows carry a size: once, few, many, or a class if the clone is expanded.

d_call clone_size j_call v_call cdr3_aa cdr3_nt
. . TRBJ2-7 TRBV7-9 CASSLGTDFYEQYF TGTGCCAGCAGCTTAGGGACAGACTTCTACGAGCAGTACTTC
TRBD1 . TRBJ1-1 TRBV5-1 CASSWGTGSEAFF TGCGCCAGCAGCTGGGGGACAGGGTCTGAAGCTTTCTTT
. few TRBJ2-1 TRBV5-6 CASSRQDSGSYNEQFF TGTGCCAGCAGCCGACAGGACTCGGGGTCCTACAATGAGCAGTTCTTC
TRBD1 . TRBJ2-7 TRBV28 CASSLPGTGRSSYEQYF TGTGCCAGCAGTTTACCCGGGACAGGGAGAAGCTCCTACGAGCAGTACTTC
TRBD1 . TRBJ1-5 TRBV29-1 CSAGQGREQPQHF TGCAGCGCCGGACAGGGACGTGAACAGCCCCAGCATTTT
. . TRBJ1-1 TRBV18 CAAGGTRNTEAFF TGTGCCGCCGGGGGGACAAGGAACACTGAAGCTTTCTTT
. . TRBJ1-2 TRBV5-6 CASSLGSLNYGYTF TGTGCCAGCAGCTTGGGCAGTTTAAACTATGGCTACACCTTC
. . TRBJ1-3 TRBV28 CASSLRGNTIYF TGTGCCAGCAGTTTAAGAGGGAACACCATATATTTT
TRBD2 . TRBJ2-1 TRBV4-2 CASSRTGTSGSNEQFF TGTGCCAGCAGCCGCACGGGGACTAGCGGGAGTAATGAGCAGTTCTTC
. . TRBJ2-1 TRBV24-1 CASSGGAQHNEQFF TGTGCCTCCAGTGGCGGGGCCCAACACAATGAGCAGTTCTTC
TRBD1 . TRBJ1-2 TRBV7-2 CASSYPTGGEGYTF TGTGCCAGCAGCTACCCTACAGGGGGCGAGGGCTACACCTTC
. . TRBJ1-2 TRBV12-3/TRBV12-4 CASRPTGSDRYTF TGTGCCAGCAGACCTACAGGGTCGGATCGCTACACCTTC
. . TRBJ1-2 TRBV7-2 CASSLIIGAIYGYTF TGTGCCAGCAGCTTGATAATCGGAGCGATCTATGGCTACACCTTC
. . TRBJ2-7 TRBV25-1 CASNPGGGTYEQYF TGTGCCAGCAACCCTGGGGGAGGTACCTACGAGCAGTACTTC
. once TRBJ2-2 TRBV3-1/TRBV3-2 CASSHAGRTGELFF TGTGCCAGCAGCCACGCGGGAAGGACCGGGGAGCTGTTTTTT
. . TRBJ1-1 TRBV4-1 CASSQEPGYSEAFF TGCGCCAGCAGCCAAGAACCAGGGTATTCTGAAGCTTTCTTT
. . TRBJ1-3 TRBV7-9 CASSSPGWKDSGNTIYF TGTGCCAGCAGCTCCCCGGGGTGGAAGGACTCTGGAAACACCATATATTTT
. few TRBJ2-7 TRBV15 CATSTYDGRGEQYF TGTGCCACCAGCACCTATGACGGGCGGGGCGAGCAGTACTTC
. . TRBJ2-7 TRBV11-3 CASSKGRYEQYF TGTGCCAGCAGCAAAGGGAGATACGAGCAGTACTTC
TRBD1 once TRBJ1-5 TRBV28 CASRWGQNQPQHF TGTGCCAGCCGATGGGGACAGAATCAGCCCCAGCATTTT
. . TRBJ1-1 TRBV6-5 CASSYWGEGTEAFF TGTGCCAGCAGTTACTGGGGGGAGGGCACTGAAGCTTTCTTT
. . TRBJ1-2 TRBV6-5 CASSYDGRRGSYGYTF TGTGCCAGCAGTTACGACGGAAGGAGAGGGAGCTATGGCTACACCTTC
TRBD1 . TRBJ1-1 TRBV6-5 CASRYRGGGTEAFF TGTGCCAGCAGGTACAGGGGAGGCGGCACTGAAGCTTTCTTT
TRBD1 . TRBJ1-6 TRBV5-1 CASSLGQGNYSPLHF TGCGCCAGCAGCCTGGGACAGGGGAATTATTCACCCCTCCACTTT
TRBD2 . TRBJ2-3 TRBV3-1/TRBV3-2 CASSPAGAGRADTQYF TGTGCCAGCAGCCCCGCTGGAGCAGGGAGGGCAGATACGCAGTATTTT
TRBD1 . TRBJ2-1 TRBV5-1 CASSLDRGNNEQFF TGCGCCAGCAGCCTGGACAGGGGAAACAATGAGCAGTTCTTC
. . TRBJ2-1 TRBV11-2 CASSPVGGYNEQFF TGTGCCAGCAGCCCTGTCGGAGGATACAATGAGCAGTTCTTC
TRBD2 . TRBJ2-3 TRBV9 CASSVDPASGTADTQYF TGTGCCAGCAGCGTAGACCCGGCTAGCGGAACCGCAGATACGCAGTATTTT
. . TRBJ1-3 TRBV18 CASSPESSGNTIYF TGTGCCAGCTCACCCGAGAGCTCTGGAAACACCATATATTTT
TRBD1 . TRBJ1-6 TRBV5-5 CASSSGTGAGNSPLHF TGTGCCAGCAGCTCAGGGACAGGGGCAGGTAATTCACCCCTCCACTTT
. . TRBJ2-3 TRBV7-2 CASSLGRDTQYF TGTGCCAGCAGCTTAGGCAGGGATACGCAGTATTTT
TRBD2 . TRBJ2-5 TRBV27 CASSGLAQETQYF TGTGCCAGCAGCGGACTAGCTCAAGAGACCCAGTACTTC
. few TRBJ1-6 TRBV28 CASSSGVSYNSPLHF TGTGCCAGCAGTTCGGGGGTATCCTATAATTCACCCCTCCACTTT
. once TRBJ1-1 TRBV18 CASSPNRVGTEAFF TGTGCCAGCTCACCCAACAGGGTCGGCACTGAAGCTTTCTTT
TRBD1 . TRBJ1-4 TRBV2 CASSRQGARTNEKLFF TGTGCCAGCAGTAGACAGGGGGCGAGAACTAATGAAAAACTGTTTTTT
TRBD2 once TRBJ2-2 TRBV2 CASRGVLAATGELFF TGTGCCAGCAGGGGCGTCCTAGCGGCTACCGGGGAGCTGTTTTTT
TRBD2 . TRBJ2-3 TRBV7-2 CASSAGQRELAYF TGTGCCAGCAGCGCCGGTCAGCGGGAGTTGGCGTATTTT
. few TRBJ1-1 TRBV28 CASRKQGNTEAFF TGTGCCAGCAGGAAACAGGGGAACACTGAAGCTTTCTTT
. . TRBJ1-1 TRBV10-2 CASTVREVNTEAFF TGCGCCAGCACAGTCCGGGAGGTTAACACTGAAGCTTTCTTT
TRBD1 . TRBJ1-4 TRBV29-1 CSVEESDRGTNEKLFF TGCAGCGTTGAGGAAAGTGACAGGGGTACTAATGAAAAACTGTTTTTT
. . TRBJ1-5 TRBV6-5 CASSSAPGQPQHF TGTGCCAGCAGTTCTGCCCCGGGTCAGCCCCAGCATTTT
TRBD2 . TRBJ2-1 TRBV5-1 CASSLSRTSGYNEQFF TGCGCCAGCAGCTTATCCCGGACTAGCGGCTACAATGAGCAGTTCTTC
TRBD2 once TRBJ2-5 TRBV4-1 CASSQRLAGAQETQYF TGCGCCAGCAGCCAAAGACTAGCGGGGGCACAAGAGACCCAGTACTTC
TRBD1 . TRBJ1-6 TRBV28 CASIGPGQGSSPLHF TGTGCCAGCATTGGACCGGGACAGGGGAGTTCACCCCTCCACTTT
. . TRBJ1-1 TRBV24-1 CATSGAGGFEAFF TGTGCCACCAGTGGGGCTGGGGGGTTTGAAGCTTTCTTT
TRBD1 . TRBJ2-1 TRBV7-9 CASSLVGTGGYNEQFF TGTGCCAGCAGCTTAGTCGGGACAGGGGGATACAATGAGCAGTTCTTC
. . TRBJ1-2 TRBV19 CASSRALDFQRYGYTF TGTGCCAGTAGTAGGGCCCTGGATTTTCAACGGTATGGCTACACCTTC
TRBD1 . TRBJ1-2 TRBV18 CASSPRSTSDRALGGGYTF TGTGCCAGCTCACCACGATCTACGTCGGACAGGGCTCTTGGTGGGGGCTACACCTTC
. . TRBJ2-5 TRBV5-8 CASSLGWERVQETQYF TGTGCCAGCAGCTTGGGTTGGGAGAGAGTACAAGAGACCCAGTACTTC
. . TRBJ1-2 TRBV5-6 CASSLVGRAVHGYTF TGTGCCAGCAGCCTGGTGGGCAGGGCTGTTCATGGCTACACCTTC
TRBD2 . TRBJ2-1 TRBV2 CASSERALAGGRKSYNEQFF TGTGCCAGCAGTGAAAGGGCCCTAGCGGGGGGGCGTAAGTCCTACAATGAGCAGTTCTTC
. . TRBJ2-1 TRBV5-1 CASSLSSGSREQFF TGCGCCAGCAGCTTGTCATCAGGCAGCAGGGAGCAGTTCTTC
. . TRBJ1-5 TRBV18 CASSPFAGSDQPQHF TGTGCCAGCTCACCCTTTGCGGGGAGTGATCAGCCCCAGCATTTT
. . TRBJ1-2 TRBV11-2 CASSLDRLTQGYTF TGTGCCAGCAGCTTAGATCGACTTACCCAAGGCTACACCTTC
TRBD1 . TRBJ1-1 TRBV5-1 CASSPGQATEAFF TGCGCCAGCAGCCCGGGACAGGCCACTGAAGCTTTCTTT